Sequencing of this T cell receptor beta chain was carried out in a study of T cell responses to AZD1222 COVID-19 vaccine. For this clone: Its cognate antigen is unknown.

The germline V gene encodes CDR1 SGHRS and CDR2 YFSETQ. The CDR3 contains 15 residues. J lost 2 bases, V lost 4 bases, and 8 bases had no gene match. Study outcomes and limitations: At baseline, just a handful of AZD1222 recipients tested seropositive.

Only in-frame clones appear in the TCRdb table, and some are missing; sequencing was by immunoSEQ multiplex PCR. This table holds 99,000 or so clones, about 88% found once. This TCR derives from an adult in good health. The sequences come from peripheral blood, collected on day 0 of AZD1222 vaccination. V usage is TRBV5-1 and J usage is TRBJ1-2; 7 bases line up with TRBD1. The CDR3 nucleotides read TGCGCCAGCAGCGAACCGGCACAGGGGAACTATGGCTACACCTTC. This translates into CASSEPAQGNYGYTF.